These T cell receptor beta chains were read from a single sample in a study of lymphopenia after photon versus proton radiotherapy. The repertoire was sequenced with immunoSEQ multiplex PCR; TCRdb's copy has only in-frame clones and lacks some. The sample lists about 40,000 clones, around 84% occurring once. Specimen: peripheral blood, collected from a patient treated with proton-based radiotherapy. The receptors come from a woman aged 65 to 85 with pancreatic cancer. Some clones in this sample may be carry-over from other donors' samples. Each CDR3 is given with its conserved first and last residue. A D gene is named only where the DNA matches it firmly. Size is omitted from some rows. Given values are once, few, many or a class for expanded clones.

V: TRBV11-2
J: TRBJ2-7
size: few
D: -
DNA: TGTGCCAGCAGCTTGTGGTCACAGGCCGTCCCTCCCGAGCAGTACTTC
CDR3: CASSLWSQAVPPEQYF

V: TRBV10-1
J: TRBJ1-3
size: once
D: -
DNA: TGCGCCAGCAGTGAGTCGACGGAGACTGGAAACACCATATATTTT
CDR3: CASSESTETGNTIYF

V: TRBV2
J: TRBJ2-1
size: -
D: -
DNA: TGTGCCAGCAATGTTAGGGATACCTACAATGAGCAGTTCTTC
CDR3: CASNVRDTYNEQFF

V: TRBV9
J: TRBJ2-6
size: -
D: -
DNA: TGTGCCAGCAGCCCCTTACAGGGCCCTTCCTCTGGGGCCAACGTCCTGACTTTC
CDR3: CASSPLQGPSSGANVLTF

V: TRBV5-6
J: TRBJ2-7
size: -
D: TRBD1
DNA: TGTGCCAGCAGCTTGGTGCCTGCAGGGGGTCACCCTTACGAGCAGTACTTC
CDR3: CASSLVPAGGHPYEQYF

V: TRBV2
J: TRBJ1-1
size: -
D: TRBD1
DNA: TGTGCCAGCCTCCTACAGGGGCGCACTGAAGCTTTCTTT
CDR3: CASLLQGRTEAFF

V: TRBV28
J: TRBJ2-3
size: -
D: -
DNA: TGTGCCAGCAGTTTAGGGGTGGACAGTCACTATAGCACAGATACGCAGTATTTT
CDR3: CASSLGVDSHYSTDTQYF

V: TRBV2
J: TRBJ2-7
size: -
D: -
DNA: TGTGCCAGCAGTGCCACCGGGGGCGGCGAGCAGTACTTC
CDR3: CASSATGGGEQYF

V: TRBV29-1
J: TRBJ1-2
size: -
D: -
DNA: TGCAGCGCCGACAAAAGAGGCTATGGCTACACCTTC
CDR3: CSADKRGYGYTF

V: TRBV19
J: TRBJ2-7
size: -
D: -
DNA: TGTGCCAGTAGTATAGATAGCAGTCGGGGAAACGAGCAGTACTTC
CDR3: CASSIDSSRGNEQYF

V: TRBV6-1
J: TRBJ1-2
size: -
D: -
DNA: TGTGCCAGCAGTGACCTAAAACCGAGTGTAACCATCTATGGCTACACCTTC
CDR3: CASSDLKPSVTIYGYTF

V: TRBV7-2
J: TRBJ2-3
size: -
D: TRBD2
DNA: TGTGCCAGCAGCTTAGCCTTAGCGGGAGTAACAGATACGCAGTATTTT
CDR3: CASSLALAGVTDTQYF

V: TRBV4-2
J: TRBJ2-2
size: -
D: TRBD2
DNA: TGTGCCAGCACCAAGGGAGGGCGGGGGAACACCGGGGAGCTGTTTTTT
CDR3: CASTKGGRGNTGELFF

V: TRBV5-1
J: TRBJ1-1
size: -
D: -
DNA: TGCGCCAGCAGCTTGGGAACACAGGGTGGTGGTGAAGCTTTCTTT
CDR3: CASSLGTQGGGEAFF

V: TRBV6-5
J: TRBJ2-5
size: -
D: -
DNA: TGTGCCAGCAGTGAAAGGGGGGCGTCGGAGACCCAGTACTTC
CDR3: CASSERGASETQYF

V: TRBV29-1
J: TRBJ2-3
size: -
D: TRBD2
DNA: TGCAGCGTTGATGGGGCTAGCGGGAACTCAGATACGCAGTATTTT
CDR3: CSVDGASGNSDTQYF

V: TRBV21-1
J: TRBJ2-7
size: -
D: -
DNA: TGTGCCAGCAGCAAAGGACAGGGGTACGAGCAGTACTTC
CDR3: CASSKGQGYEQYF

V: TRBV18
J: TRBJ1-2
size: -
D: TRBD1
DNA: TGTGCCAGCTCACCAGGGACAGGAGGGGCGTTATATGGCTACACCTTC
CDR3: CASSPGTGGALYGYTF

V: TRBV5-4
J: TRBJ2-3
size: few
D: TRBD1
DNA: TGTGCCAGCAGCTTGTCCCAGGGACAGGGTGCAGATACGCAGTATTTT
CDR3: CASSLSQGQGADTQYF

V: TRBV5-6
J: TRBJ2-7
size: -
D: -
DNA: TGTGCCAGCCGTCTCTGGGGATCTGACTACGAGCAGTACTTC
CDR3: CASRLWGSDYEQYF

V: TRBV5-1
J: TRBJ2-7
size: -
D: -
DNA: TGCGCCAGCAGCTTAGGGGGGGCGACCTACGAGCAGTACTTC
CDR3: CASSLGGATYEQYF

V: TRBV19
J: TRBJ2-7
size: -
D: TRBD1
DNA: TGTGCCAGTAGTCTATACGGACAGGGGGATGACGAGCAGTACTTC
CDR3: CASSLYGQGDDEQYF

V: TRBV28
J: TRBJ1-1
size: medium-sized
D: -
DNA: TGTGCCAGCAGTCATAGTCGGGACGCTTTCATGAACACTGAAGCTTTCTTT
CDR3: CASSHSRDAFMNTEAFF

V: TRBV19
J: TRBJ1-1
size: -
D: -
DNA: TGTGCCAGTAGAGGAGGAGCCTTGAACACTGAAGCTTTCTTT
CDR3: CASRGGALNTEAFF

V: TRBV19
J: TRBJ2-7
size: -
D: -
DNA: TGTGCCAGTAGTATCTCGCGAGCCGGATACGAGCAGTACTTC
CDR3: CASSISRAGYEQYF

V: TRBV6-1
J: TRBJ1-5
size: -
D: -
DNA: TGTGCCAGCAGTGACAGCATCCGGACAGCTAGCAATCAGCCCCAGCATTTT
CDR3: CASSDSIRTASNQPQHF

V: TRBV4-2
J: TRBJ2-7
size: -
D: -
DNA: TGTGCCAGCAGCCAAGGGCAGGGGACCTACGAGCAGTACTTC
CDR3: CASSQGQGTYEQYF

V: TRBV28
J: TRBJ1-1
size: -
D: -
DNA: TGTGCCAGCATCGCCCCGGGCCCCCCTGAAGCTTTCTTT
CDR3: CASIAPGPPEAFF

V: TRBV6-1
J: TRBJ2-7
size: -
D: TRBD1
DNA: TGTGCCAGCAGTTTACCCGGGACAGGGGTCAACCAGTACTTC
CDR3: CASSLPGTGVNQYF

V: TRBV2
J: TRBJ2-3
size: -
D: TRBD2
DNA: TGTGCCAGCAGAACTAGCGGGAGCACAGATACGCAGTATTTT
CDR3: CASRTSGSTDTQYF

V: TRBV6-6
J: TRBJ2-2
size: -
D: -
DNA: TGTGCCAGCAGACCGGCTAGAGACACCGGGGAGCTGTTTTTT
CDR3: CASRPARDTGELFF

V: TRBV4-2
J: TRBJ2-3
size: -
D: TRBD2
DNA: TGTGCCAGCAGCCAAGACCTTGCGACTAGCGAAAGCACAGATACGCAGTATTTT
CDR3: CASSQDLATSESTDTQYF

V: TRBV30
J: TRBJ1-6
size: -
D: -
DNA: TGTGCCTGGAGTTTGCACACGAGCTCCTATAATTCACCCCTCCACTTT
CDR3: CAWSLHTSSYNSPLHF

V: TRBV7-8
J: TRBJ2-3
size: -
D: -
DNA: TGTGCCAGCAGCTTAGCGGATACGCAGTATTTT
CDR3: CASSLADTQYF

V: TRBV4-3
J: TRBJ2-5
size: -
D: -
DNA: TGCGCCAGCAGCCAAGTTGCCTTTCAAGAGACCCAGTACTTC
CDR3: CASSQVAFQETQYF